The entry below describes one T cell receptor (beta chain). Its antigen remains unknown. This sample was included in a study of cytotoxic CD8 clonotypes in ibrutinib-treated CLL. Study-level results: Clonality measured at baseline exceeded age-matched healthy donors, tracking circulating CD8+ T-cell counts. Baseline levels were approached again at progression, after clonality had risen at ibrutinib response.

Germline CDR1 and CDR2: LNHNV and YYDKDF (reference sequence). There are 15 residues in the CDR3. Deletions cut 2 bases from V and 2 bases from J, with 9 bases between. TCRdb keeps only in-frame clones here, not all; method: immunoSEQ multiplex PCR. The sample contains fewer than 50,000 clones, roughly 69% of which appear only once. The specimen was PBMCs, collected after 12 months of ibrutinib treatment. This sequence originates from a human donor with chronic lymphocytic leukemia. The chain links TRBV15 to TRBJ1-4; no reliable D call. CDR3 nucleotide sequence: TGTGCCACCAGCAGACCCTTCGGGACTAATGAAAAACTGTTTTTT. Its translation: CATSRPFGTNEKLFF.